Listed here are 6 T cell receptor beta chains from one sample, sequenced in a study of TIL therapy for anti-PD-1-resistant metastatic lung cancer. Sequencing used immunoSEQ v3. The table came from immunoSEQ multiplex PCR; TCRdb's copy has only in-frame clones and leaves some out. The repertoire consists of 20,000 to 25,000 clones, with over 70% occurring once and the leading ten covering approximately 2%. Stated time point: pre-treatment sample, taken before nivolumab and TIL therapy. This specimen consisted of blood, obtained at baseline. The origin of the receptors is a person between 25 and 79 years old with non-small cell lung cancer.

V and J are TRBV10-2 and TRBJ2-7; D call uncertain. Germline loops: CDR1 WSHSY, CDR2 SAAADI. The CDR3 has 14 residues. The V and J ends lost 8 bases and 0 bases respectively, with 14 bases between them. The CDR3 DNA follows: TGCGCCAGCCAACCAGGTAGGAGCTCCTACGAGCAGTACGTC. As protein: CASQPGRSSYEQYV.

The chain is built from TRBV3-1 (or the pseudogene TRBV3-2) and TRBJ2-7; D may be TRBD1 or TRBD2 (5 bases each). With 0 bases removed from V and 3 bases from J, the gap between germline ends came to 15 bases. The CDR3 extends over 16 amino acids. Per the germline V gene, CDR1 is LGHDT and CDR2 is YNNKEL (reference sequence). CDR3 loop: CASSQDQGTGIYEQYF. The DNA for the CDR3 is TGTGCCAGCAGCCAAGACCAGGGCACGGGGATCTACGAGCAGTACTTC.

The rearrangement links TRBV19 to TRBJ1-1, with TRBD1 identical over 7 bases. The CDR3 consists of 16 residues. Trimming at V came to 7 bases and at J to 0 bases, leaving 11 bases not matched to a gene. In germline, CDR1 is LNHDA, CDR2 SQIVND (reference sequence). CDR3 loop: CASTKGQARLNTEAFF. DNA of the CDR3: TGTGCCAGTACCAAAGGACAGGCGAGACTGAACACTGAAGCTTTCTTT.

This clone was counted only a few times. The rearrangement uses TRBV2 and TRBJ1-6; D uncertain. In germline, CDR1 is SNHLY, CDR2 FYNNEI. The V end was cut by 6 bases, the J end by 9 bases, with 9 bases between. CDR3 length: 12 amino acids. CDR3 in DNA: TGTGCCAGCAGGAGAACGGGTTCACCCCTCCACTTT. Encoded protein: CASRRTGSPLHF.

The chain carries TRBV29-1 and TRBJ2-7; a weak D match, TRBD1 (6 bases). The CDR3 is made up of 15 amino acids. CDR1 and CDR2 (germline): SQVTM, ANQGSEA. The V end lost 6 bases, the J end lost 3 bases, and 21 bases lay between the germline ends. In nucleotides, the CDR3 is TGCAGCGTGACAACGTCCGGGACAACCAGCTACGAGCAGTACTTC. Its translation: CSVTTSGTTSYEQYF.

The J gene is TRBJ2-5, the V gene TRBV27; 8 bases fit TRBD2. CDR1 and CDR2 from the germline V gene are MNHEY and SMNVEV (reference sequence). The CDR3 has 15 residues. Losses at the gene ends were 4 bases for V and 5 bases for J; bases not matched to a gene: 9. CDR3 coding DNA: TGTGCCAGCAGTTGGAACGGGGGGGCAGGGGAGACCCAGTACTTC. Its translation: CASSWNGGAGETQYF.